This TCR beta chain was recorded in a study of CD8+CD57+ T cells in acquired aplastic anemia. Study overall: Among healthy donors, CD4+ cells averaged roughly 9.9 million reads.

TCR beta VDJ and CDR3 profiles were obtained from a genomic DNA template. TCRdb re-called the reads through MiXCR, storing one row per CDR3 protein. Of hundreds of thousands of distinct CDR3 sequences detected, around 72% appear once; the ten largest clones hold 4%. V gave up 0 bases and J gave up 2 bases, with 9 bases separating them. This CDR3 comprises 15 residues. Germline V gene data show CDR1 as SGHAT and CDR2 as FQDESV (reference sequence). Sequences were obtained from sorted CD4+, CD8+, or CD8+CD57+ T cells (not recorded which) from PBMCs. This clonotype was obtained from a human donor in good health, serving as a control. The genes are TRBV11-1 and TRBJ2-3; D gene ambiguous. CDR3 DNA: TGTGCCAGCAGCTTAGCCCGCCCGCCCACAGATACGCAGTATTTT. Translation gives CASSLARPPTDTQYF.